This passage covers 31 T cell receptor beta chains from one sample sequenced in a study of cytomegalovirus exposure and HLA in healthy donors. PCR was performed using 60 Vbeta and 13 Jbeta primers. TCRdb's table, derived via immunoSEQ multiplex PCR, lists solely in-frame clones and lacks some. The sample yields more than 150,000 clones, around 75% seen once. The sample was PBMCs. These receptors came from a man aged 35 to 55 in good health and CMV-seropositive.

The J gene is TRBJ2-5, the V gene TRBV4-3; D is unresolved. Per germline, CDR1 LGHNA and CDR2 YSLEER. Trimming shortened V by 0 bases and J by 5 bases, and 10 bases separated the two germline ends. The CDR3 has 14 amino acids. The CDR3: CASSQDRVLETQYF. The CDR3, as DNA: TGCGCCAGCAGCCAAGATCGGGTGTTGGAGACCCAGTACTTC.

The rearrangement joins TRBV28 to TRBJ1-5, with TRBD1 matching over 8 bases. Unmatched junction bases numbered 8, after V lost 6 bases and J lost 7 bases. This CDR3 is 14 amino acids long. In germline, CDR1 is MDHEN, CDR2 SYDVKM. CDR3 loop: CASSQGTGRQPQHF. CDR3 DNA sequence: TGTGCCAGCAGCCAAGGGACAGGTCGACAGCCCCAGCATTTT.

CDR3 region: CASSLALGDYEQYF. The CDR3 region has the DNA TGTGCCAGCAGCTTAGCGCTAGGGGACTACGAGCAGTACTTC. The chain joins TRBV7-6 to TRBJ2-7, with D maybe TRBD1 (5 bases). Germline CDR1 SGHVS, CDR2 FNYEAQ. Trimming removed 0 bases from V and 3 bases from J, with 9 bases in between. CDR3 length: 14 amino acids.

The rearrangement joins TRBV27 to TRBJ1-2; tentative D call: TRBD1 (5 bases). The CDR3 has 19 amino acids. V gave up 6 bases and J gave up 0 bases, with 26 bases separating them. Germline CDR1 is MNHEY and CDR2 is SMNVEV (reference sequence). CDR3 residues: CASSPGGGGGTPSNYGYTF. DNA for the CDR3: TGTGCCAGCAGCCCTGGGGGTGGTGGGGGGACCCCCTCTAACTATGGCTACACCTTC.

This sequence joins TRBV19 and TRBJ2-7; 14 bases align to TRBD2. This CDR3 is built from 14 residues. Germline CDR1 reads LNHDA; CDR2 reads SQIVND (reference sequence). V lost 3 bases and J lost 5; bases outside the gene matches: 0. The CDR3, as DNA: TGTGCCAGTAGTATGGGACTAGCGGGGGACGAGCAGTACTTC. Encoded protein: CASSMGLAGDEQYF.

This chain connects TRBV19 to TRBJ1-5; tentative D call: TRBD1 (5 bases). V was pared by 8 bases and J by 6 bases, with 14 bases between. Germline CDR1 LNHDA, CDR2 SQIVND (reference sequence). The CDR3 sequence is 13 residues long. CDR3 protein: CASFGREGQPQHF. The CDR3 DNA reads TGTGCCAGTTTCGGCAGGGAAGGTCAGCCCCAGCATTTT.

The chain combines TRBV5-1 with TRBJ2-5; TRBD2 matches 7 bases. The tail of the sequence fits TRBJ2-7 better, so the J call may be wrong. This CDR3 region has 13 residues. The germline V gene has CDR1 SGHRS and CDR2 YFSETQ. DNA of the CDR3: TGCGCCAGCGTAAAAGAGCGGGGCTACGAGCAGTACTTC. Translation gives CASVKERGYEQYF.

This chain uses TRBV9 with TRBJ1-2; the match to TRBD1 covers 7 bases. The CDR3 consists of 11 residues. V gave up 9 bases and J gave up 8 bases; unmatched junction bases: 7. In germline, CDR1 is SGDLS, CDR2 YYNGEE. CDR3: CATTGVEGYTF. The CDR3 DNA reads TGTGCCACTACAGGGGTAGAAGGCTACACCTTC.

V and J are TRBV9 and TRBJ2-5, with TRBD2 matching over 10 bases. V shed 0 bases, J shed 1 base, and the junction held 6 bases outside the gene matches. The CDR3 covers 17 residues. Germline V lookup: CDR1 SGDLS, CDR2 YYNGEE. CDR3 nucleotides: TGTGCCAGCAGCGTAGGGTTACTAGCGGGGATCCAAGAGACCCAGTACTTC. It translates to CASSVGLLAGIQETQYF.

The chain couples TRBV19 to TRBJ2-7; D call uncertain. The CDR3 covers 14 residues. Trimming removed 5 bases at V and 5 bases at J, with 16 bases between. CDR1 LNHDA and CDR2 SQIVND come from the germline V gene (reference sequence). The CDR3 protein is CASSSRVATHEQYF. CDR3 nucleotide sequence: TGTGCCAGTAGTTCCCGGGTCGCTACCCACGAGCAGTACTTC.

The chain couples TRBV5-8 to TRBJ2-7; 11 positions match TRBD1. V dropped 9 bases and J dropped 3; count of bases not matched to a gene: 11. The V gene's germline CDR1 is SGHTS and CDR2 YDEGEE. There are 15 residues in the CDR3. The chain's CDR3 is CATRKGGTGGYEQYF. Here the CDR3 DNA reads TGTGCCACCAGGAAAGGAGGGACAGGGGGCTACGAGCAGTACTTC.

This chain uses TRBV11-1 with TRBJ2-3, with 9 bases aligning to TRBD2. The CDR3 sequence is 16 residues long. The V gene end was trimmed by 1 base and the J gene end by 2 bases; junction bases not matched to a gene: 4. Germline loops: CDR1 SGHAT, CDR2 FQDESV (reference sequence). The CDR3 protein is CASSLESSGVTDTQYF. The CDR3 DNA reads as TGTGCCAGCAGCTTAGAATCTAGCGGGGTCACAGATACGCAGTATTTT.

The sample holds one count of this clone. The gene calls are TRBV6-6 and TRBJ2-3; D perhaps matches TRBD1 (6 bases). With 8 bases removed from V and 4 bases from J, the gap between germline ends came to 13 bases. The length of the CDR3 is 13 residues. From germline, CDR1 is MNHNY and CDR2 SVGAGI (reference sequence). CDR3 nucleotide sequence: TGTGCCAGCGACCGAAAGGGGGCAGATACGCAGTATTTT. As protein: CASDRKGADTQYF.

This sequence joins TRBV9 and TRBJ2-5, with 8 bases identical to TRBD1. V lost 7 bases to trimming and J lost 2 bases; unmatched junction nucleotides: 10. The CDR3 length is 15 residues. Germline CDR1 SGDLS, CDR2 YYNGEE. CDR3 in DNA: TGTGCCAGCGCCCCACGAACAGGGGGACAAGAGACCCAGTACTTC. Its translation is CASAPRTGGQETQYF.

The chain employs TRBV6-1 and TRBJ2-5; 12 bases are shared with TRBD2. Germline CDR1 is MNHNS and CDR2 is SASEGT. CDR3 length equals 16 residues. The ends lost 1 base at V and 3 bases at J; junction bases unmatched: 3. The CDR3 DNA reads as TGTGCCAGCAGTGAAGGGACTAGCGGGGTAAAAGAGACCCAGTACTTC. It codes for CASSEGTSGVKETQYF.

CDR3 sequence reads: CPLNPAVAYEQYF. In nucleotides, the CDR3 is TGTCCCCTGAACCCCGCCGTAGCCTACGAGCAGTACTTC. The J gene is TRBJ2-7, the V gene TRBV21-1; the table calls TRBD2, which could not be checked here. TRBV21-1 is a pseudogene segment. The CDR3 has 13 amino acids.

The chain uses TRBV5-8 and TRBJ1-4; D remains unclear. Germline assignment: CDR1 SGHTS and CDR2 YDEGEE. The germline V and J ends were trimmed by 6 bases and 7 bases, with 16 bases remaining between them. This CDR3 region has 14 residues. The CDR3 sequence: CASKLTPGGEKLFF. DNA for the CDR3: TGTGCCAGCAAACTGACCCCGGGAGGTGAAAAACTGTTTTTT.

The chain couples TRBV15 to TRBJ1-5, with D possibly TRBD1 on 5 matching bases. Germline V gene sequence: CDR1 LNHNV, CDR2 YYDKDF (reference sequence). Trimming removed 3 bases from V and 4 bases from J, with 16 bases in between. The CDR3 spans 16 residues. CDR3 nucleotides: TGTGCCACCAGCAGCCACTCGAGAAGGGGAAATCAGCCCCAGCATTTT. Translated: CATSSHSRRGNQPQHF.

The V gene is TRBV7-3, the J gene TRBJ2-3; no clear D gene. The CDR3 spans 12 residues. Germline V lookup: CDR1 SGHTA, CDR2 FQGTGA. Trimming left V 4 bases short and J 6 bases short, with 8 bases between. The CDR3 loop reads CASSSSRDTQYF. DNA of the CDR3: TGTGCCAGCAGCTCCTCTAGGGATACGCAGTATTTT.

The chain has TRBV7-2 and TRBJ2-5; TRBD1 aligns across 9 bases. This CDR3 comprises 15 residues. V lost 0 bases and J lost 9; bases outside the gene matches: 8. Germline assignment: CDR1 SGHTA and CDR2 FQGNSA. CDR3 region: CASSLASGQGLAQYF. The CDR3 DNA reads TGTGCCAGCAGCTTAGCCTCGGGACAGGGTCTGGCCCAGTACTTC.

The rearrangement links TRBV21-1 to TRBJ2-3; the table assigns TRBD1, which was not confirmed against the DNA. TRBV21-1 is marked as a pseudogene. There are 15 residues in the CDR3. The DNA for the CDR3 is TGTGCCAGCAGCACCCGGGACAGCGCTACAGATACGCAGTATTTT. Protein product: CASSTRDSATDTQYF.

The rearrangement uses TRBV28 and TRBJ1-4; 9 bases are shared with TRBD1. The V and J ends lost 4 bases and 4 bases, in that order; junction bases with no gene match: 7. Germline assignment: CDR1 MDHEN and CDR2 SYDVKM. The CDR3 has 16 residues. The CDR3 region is CASSSLGTGYNEKLFF. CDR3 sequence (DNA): TGTGCCAGCAGTTCTCTCGGGACAGGGTATAATGAAAAACTGTTTTTT.

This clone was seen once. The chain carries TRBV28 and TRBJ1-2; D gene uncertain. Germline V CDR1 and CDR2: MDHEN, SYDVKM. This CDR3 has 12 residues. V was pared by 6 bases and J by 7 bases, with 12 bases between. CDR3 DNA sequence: TGTGCCAGCAGCCCTCCGGGAAGTGGCTACACCTTC. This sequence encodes CASSPPGSGYTF.

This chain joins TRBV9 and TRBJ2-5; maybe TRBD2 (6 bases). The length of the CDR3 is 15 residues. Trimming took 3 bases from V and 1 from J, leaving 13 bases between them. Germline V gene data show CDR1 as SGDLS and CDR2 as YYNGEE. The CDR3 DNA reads TGTGCCAGCAGCGCCCATAGCGGTCTCCAAGAGACCCAGTACTTC. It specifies CASSAHSGLQETQYF.

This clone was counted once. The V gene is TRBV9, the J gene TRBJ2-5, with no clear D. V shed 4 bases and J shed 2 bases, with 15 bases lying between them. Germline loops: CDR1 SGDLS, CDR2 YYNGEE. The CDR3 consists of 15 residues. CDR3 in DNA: TGTGCCAGCAGCCTTGCGGAAGGCTATCAAGAGACCCAGTACTTC. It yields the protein CASSLAEGYQETQYF. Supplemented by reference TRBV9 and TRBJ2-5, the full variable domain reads DSGVTQTPKHLITATGQRVTLRCSPRSGDLSVYWYQQSLDQGLQFLIQYYNGEERAKGNILERFSAQQFPDLHSELNLSSLELGDSALYFCASSLAEGYQETQYFGPGTRLLVL.

CDR3 sequence: CASSELRGPLEQYF. The CDR3 DNA reads TGTGCCAGCAGTGAACTCAGGGGGCCTCTCGAGCAGTACTTC. V gene TRBV2 combines with J gene TRBJ2-7; TRBD1 matches at 8 bases. The CDR3 has 14 residues. The germline V gene has CDR1 SNHLY and CDR2 FYNNEI. J gave up 6 bases and V 2 bases, and 6 bases lay outside the gene matches. Using reference TRBV2 and TRBJ2-7 for the parts outside the CDR3, the full variable domain is EPEVTQTPSHQVTQMGQEVILRCVPISNHLYFYWYRQILGQKVEFLVSFYNNEISEKSEIFDDQFSVERPDGSNFTLKIRSTKLEDSAMYFCASSELRGPLEQYFGPGTRLTVT.

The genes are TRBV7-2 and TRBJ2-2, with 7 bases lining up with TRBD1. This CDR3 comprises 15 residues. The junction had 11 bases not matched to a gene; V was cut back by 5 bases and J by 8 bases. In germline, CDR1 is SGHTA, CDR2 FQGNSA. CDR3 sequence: CASSRLGQGVGELFF. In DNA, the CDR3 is TGTGCCAGCAGCCGTTTAGGGCAGGGGGTGGGGGAGCTGTTTTTT.

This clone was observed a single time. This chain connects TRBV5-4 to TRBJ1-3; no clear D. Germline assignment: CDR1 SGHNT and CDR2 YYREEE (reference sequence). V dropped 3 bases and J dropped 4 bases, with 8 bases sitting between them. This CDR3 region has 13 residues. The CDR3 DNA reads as TGTGCCAGCAGCTCCCCCGGGGGAAACACCATATATTTT. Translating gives CASSSPGGNTIYF.

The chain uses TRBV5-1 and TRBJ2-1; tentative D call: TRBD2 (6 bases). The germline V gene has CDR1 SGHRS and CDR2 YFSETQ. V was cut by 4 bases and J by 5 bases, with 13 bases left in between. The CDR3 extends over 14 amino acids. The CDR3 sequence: CASSRGDSNNEQFF. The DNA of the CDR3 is TGCGCCAGCAGCCGAGGGGACTCTAACAATGAGCAGTTCTTC.

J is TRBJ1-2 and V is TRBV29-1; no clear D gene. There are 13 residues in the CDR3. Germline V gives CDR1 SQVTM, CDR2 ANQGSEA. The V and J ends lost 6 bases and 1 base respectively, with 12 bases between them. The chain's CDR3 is CSVRQEVNYGYTF. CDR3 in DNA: TGCAGCGTGAGGCAAGAGGTTAACTATGGCTACACCTTC.

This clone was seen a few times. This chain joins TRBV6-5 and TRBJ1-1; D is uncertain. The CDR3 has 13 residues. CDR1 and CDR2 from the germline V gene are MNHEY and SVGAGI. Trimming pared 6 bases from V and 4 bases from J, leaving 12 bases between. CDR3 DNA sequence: TGTGCCAGCAGCGCTGAGGTGTTCACTGAAGCTTTCTTT. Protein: CASSAEVFTEAFF.